This entry lists 28 T cell receptor beta chains sequenced from one sample in a study of cytomegalovirus exposure and HLA in healthy donors. The PCR was carried out with 60 Vbeta primers and 13 Jbeta primers. The data were produced by immunoSEQ multiplex PCR, yet TCRdb's version contains in-frame clones alone and is incomplete. The sample includes fewer than 150,000 clones, 70% to 85% of them seen just once. Sequenced material: PBMCs. All receptors derive from a woman in her fifties or sixties in good health and CMV-seropositive.

The rearrangement uses TRBV4-1 and TRBJ1-1; 8 bases are shared with TRBD1. The CDR3 consists of 13 residues. Per germline, CDR1 MGHRA and CDR2 YSYEKL. J lost 10 bases, V lost 7 bases, and 11 bases had no gene match. This chain's CDR3 is CASTDRGRMGAFF. The DNA for the CDR3 is TGCGCCAGCACCGACAGGGGTAGAATGGGAGCTTTCTTT.

The rearrangement links TRBV5-4 to TRBJ2-2; D is undetermined. CDR3 length equals 13 residues. Germline values: CDR1 SGHNT, CDR2 YYREEE (reference sequence). Trimming removed 2 bases from V and 4 bases from J, with 6 bases in between. CDR3 region: CASSLERTGELFF. CDR3 nucleotide sequence: TGTGCCAGCAGCTTAGAGCGCACCGGGGAGCTGTTTTTT.

This clone showed up just a few times. The chain has TRBV9 and TRBJ1-5; D ambiguous. Germline V lookup: CDR1 SGDLS, CDR2 YYNGEE. The CDR3 covers 12 residues. V was trimmed by 10 bases and J by 4 bases, leaving 12 bases between them. The CDR3 nucleotides are TGTGCCCCCCGGGTCGGAAATCAGCCCCAGCATTTT. Translation: CAPRVGNQPQHF.

The chain is built from TRBV5-1 and TRBJ1-5, with 7 positions matching TRBD1. J gave up 2 bases and V 4 bases, and 3 bases lay outside the gene matches. Germline loops: CDR1 SGHRS, CDR2 YFSETQ. The CDR3 is made up of 14 amino acids. The CDR3 bases are TGCGCCAGCAGCCCTGGACAGGGCAATCAGCCCCAGCATTTT. It yields the protein CASSPGQGNQPQHF.

This sequence joins TRBV7-2 and TRBJ1-5, with a possible D match to TRBD1 (6 bases). In germline, CDR1 is SGHTA, CDR2 FQGNSA. The CDR3 has 15 amino acids. The V end lost 3 bases, the J end lost 5 bases, and 14 bases lay between the germline ends. The CDR3 sequence is CASSFGGAGDQPQHF. The CDR3 region has the DNA TGTGCCAGCAGCTTCGGTGGGGCAGGGGATCAGCCCCAGCATTTT.

To note about this clone: Mismatch with germline at one junction end may stem from a read error. V and J are TRBV28 and TRBJ1-1, with TRBD1 identical over 7 bases. CDR1 and CDR2 from the germline V gene are MDHEN and SYDVKM. This CDR3 has 16 residues. The CDR3 sequence is CASSPFPPDTVGTDSF. The CDR3 bases are TGTGCCAGCAGTCCTTTCCCCCCGGATACAGTTGGGACAGATTCCTTT.

This chain links TRBV7-9 with TRBJ2-2; D is ambiguous. CDR3 length equals 13 residues. Germline V lookup: CDR1 SEHNR, CDR2 FQNEAQ (reference sequence). Trimming took off 5 bases at V and 4 bases at J, with 8 bases between the two ends. The CDR3 DNA is TGTGCCAGCAGCCCCCTCGTCACCGGGGAGCTGTTTTTT. It codes for CASSPLVTGELFF.

This sequence joins TRBV28 and TRBJ2-7; D gene uncertain. The V gene's germline CDR1 is MDHEN and CDR2 SYDVKM. V dropped 3 bases and J dropped 4 bases, with 7 bases sitting between them. The CDR3 has 12 residues. CDR3 nucleotide sequence: TGTGCCAGCAGTTTCGCCAGGTACGAGCAGTACTTC. Translated, it gives CASSFARYEQYF. Full variable domain (outside the CDR3, taken from reference TRBV28 and TRBJ2-7): DVKVTQSSRYLVKRTGEKVFLECVQDMDHENMFWYRQDPGLGLRLIYFSYDVKMKEKGDIPEGYSVSREKKERFSLILESASTNQTSMYLCASSFARYEQYFGPGTRLTVT.

The rearrangement links TRBV30 to TRBJ2-7; 11 bases are a match to TRBD2. This CDR3 spans 15 amino acids. CDR1 and CDR2 (germline): GTSNPN, SVGIG (reference sequence). V trimming: 4 bases; J trimming: 3 bases; junction bases outside the gene matches: 8. Here the CDR3 DNA reads TGTGCCTGGACCCCCTATAGCGGGGGGGACTACGAGCAGTACTTC. It specifies CAWTPYSGGDYEQYF.

The chain carries TRBV6-5 and TRBJ1-1; the D gene is possibly TRBD1 (6 bases). V was trimmed by 10 bases and J by 0 bases, leaving 12 bases between them. Germline CDR1 and CDR2: MNHEY and SVGAGI. The CDR3 runs to 13 residues. CDR3 loop: CATGAPMNTEAFF. CDR3 in DNA: TGTGCCACAGGGGCCCCAATGAACACTGAAGCTTTCTTT.

V usage is TRBV30 and J usage is TRBJ1-1; possibly TRBD1 for D (5 bases). V lost 6 bases to trimming and J lost 6 bases, with 14 bases between them. Per the germline V gene, CDR1 is GTSNPN and CDR2 is SVGIG (reference sequence). The CDR3 sequence is 12 residues long. CDR3 amino acids: CACTPQAAEAFF. As DNA, the CDR3 is TGTGCCTGCACACCACAGGCGGCTGAAGCTTTCTTT.

The CDR3 sequence is CASSVGGKAEAFF. The CDR3, as DNA: TGTGCCAGCAGCGTCGGAGGGAAGGCTGAAGCTTTCTTT. J is TRBJ1-1 and V is TRBV9; D not resolved. The germline gives CDR1 SGDLS, CDR2 YYNGEE. This CDR3 region has 13 residues. Trimming pared 2 bases from V and 6 bases from J, leaving 11 bases between.

J is TRBJ1-1 and V is TRBV13; 7 nucleotides line up with TRBD1. The V segment lost 4 bases and the J segment 10 bases; nucleotides outside the gene matches: 12. Germline V lookup: CDR1 PRHDT, CDR2 FYEKMQ (reference sequence). The CDR3 is 14 amino acids. The CDR3 DNA is TGTGCCAGCAGCTCAGCACAGGGGTCTCAGGGAGCTTTCTTT. Translated: CASSSAQGSQGAFF.

The chain is built from TRBV5-1 and TRBJ2-7, with D possibly being TRBD2 (6 bases). Per the germline V gene, CDR1 is SGHRS and CDR2 is YFSETQ. V gave up 0 bases and J gave up 6 bases, with 13 bases separating them. The CDR3 runs 14 residues. Written as DNA, the CDR3 is TGCGCCAGCAGCTTGGGACTAGGGTTCATCGAGCAGTACTTC. The encoded protein is CASSLGLGFIEQYF.

This clone was counted a few times. This chain joins TRBV7-9 and TRBJ2-3, with D maybe TRBD2 (5 bases). CDR1 is SEHNR, CDR2 FQNEAQ, per germline (reference sequence). CDR3 length: 15 amino acids. Trimming left V 5 bases short and J 0 bases short, with 12 bases between. CDR3 bases: TGTGCCAGCAGCACATGGACGGGAAGCACAGATACGCAGTATTTT. It is translated as CASSTWTGSTDTQYF.

The rearrangement uses TRBV19 and TRBJ1-1; a possible D gene is TRBD1 (6 bases). The CDR3 runs to 13 residues. In germline, CDR1 is LNHDA, CDR2 SQIVND (reference sequence). V lost 6 bases and J lost 5, with 13 bases in between. CDR3 nucleotides: TGTGCCAGTAGGGCAGGGGATTGGACTGAAGCTTTCTTT. It specifies CASRAGDWTEAFF.

This chain connects TRBV7-2 to TRBJ1-4, with 9 bases identical to TRBD1. V dropped 5 bases and J dropped 7; count of bases not matched to a gene: 11. Germline V gene sequence: CDR1 SGHTA, CDR2 FQGNSA. The CDR3 is 16 amino acids. The CDR3 nucleotides are TGTGCCAGCAGCCCCACCCCGGGACAGGGCGGTGAAAAACTGTTTTTT. Its protein product is CASSPTPGQGGEKLFF.

This chain connects TRBV19 to TRBJ1-1; 8 positions match TRBD1. Losses at the gene ends were 7 bases for V and 6 bases for J; bases not matched to a gene: 10. There are 14 residues in the CDR3. Germline V gene data show CDR1 as LNHDA and CDR2 as SQIVND (reference sequence). The CDR3 sequence: CASIEGQGVSEAFF. In nucleotides, the CDR3 is TGTGCCAGTATAGAAGGACAGGGAGTCTCTGAAGCTTTCTTT.

This sequence joins TRBV11-3 and TRBJ1-1, with D unresolved. The CDR3 has 13 residues. V was cut by 8 bases and J by 5 bases, with 15 bases left in between. CDR1 SGHNT and CDR2 YENEEA come from the germline V gene. This CDR3 is CASGPRSGTEAFF. Written as DNA, the CDR3 is TGTGCCAGCGGCCCAAGATCGGGTACTGAAGCTTTCTTT. Looking up the rest from reference TRBV11-3 and TRBJ1-1 gives the full variable domain: EAGVVQSPRYKIIEKKQPVAFWCNPISGHNTLYWYLQNLGQGPELLIRYENEEAVDDSQLPKDRFSAERLKGVDSTLKIQPAELGDSAVYLCASGPRSGTEAFFGQGTRLTVV.

The V call is TRBV27, the J call TRBJ1-2; 7 nucleotides align to TRBD1. Germline loops: CDR1 MNHEY, CDR2 SMNVEV (reference sequence). The CDR3 covers 15 residues. Losses at the gene ends were 2 bases for V and 4 bases for J; bases not matched to a gene: 7. The CDR3 protein is CASSLQGEYGYGYTF. The DNA of the CDR3 is TGTGCCAGCAGTTTACAGGGGGAGTACGGCTATGGCTACACCTTC.

The chain links TRBV5-6 to TRBJ2-1; TRBD2 matches at 8 bases. CDR1 is SGHDT and CDR2 is YYEEEE in the germline V gene. J lost 2 bases, V lost 4 bases, and 8 bases had no gene match. This CDR3 contains 16 residues. The CDR3 DNA reads TGTGCCAGCAGCCCAGATAGCGGGATAGCCTACAATGAGCAGTTCTTC. This codes for CASSPDSGIAYNEQFF.

The chain has TRBV27 and TRBJ2-7; 9 bases line up with TRBD2. Germline-derived CDR1 and CDR2 are MNHEY and SMNVEV (reference sequence). Losses at the gene ends were 8 bases for V and 5 bases for J; bases not matched to a gene: 7. There are 13 residues in the CDR3. As DNA, the CDR3 is TGTGCCAGCCGCGGCCTAGCGGGGAACGAGCAGTACTTC. Amino acid sequence: CASRGLAGNEQYF.

The rearrangement links TRBV18 to TRBJ2-7, with D possibly being TRBD1 (6 bases). The germline V gene has CDR1 KGHSH and CDR2 LQKENI. This CDR3 comprises 12 residues. Trimming shortened V by 3 bases and J by 5 bases, and 8 bases separated the two germline ends. In DNA, the CDR3 is TGTGCCAGCTCACCGGCAGGGGACGAGCAGTACTTC. This encodes CASSPAGDEQYF. Full variable domain (missing parts from reference TRBV18 and TRBJ2-7): NAGVMQNPRHLVRRRGQEARLRCSPMKGHSHVYWYRQLPEEGLKFMVYLQKENIIDESGMPKERFSAEFPKEGPSILRIQQVVRGDSAAYFCASSPAGDEQYFGPGTRLTVT.

This sequence joins TRBV30 and TRBJ1-5; D call uncertain. This CDR3 has 15 residues. Germline V gene sequence: CDR1 GTSNPN, CDR2 SVGIG (reference sequence). The germline V and J ends were trimmed by 0 bases and 3 bases, with 12 bases remaining between them. For the CDR3, the DNA is TGTGCCTGGAGTGTAAGAATACAGCTCAATCAGCCCCAGCATTTT. It yields the protein CAWSVRIQLNQPQHF.

This chain connects TRBV19 to TRBJ1-1; D may be TRBD1 (5 bases). From germline, CDR1 is LNHDA and CDR2 SQIVND (reference sequence). The CDR3 loop spans 14 amino acids. Trimming cost V 7 bases and J 5 bases, with 17 bases left between them. The CDR3 DNA is TGTGCCAGTACCCAATTTACAGGTAGGACTGAAGCTTTCTTT. Translation: CASTQFTGRTEAFF.

This chain joins TRBV6-5 and TRBJ2-7, with a tentative D call TRBD2 (6 bases). Trimming stripped 0 bases from V and 0 bases from J, with 12 bases between. The CDR3 sequence is 16 residues long. The germline V gene encodes CDR1 MNHEY and CDR2 SVGAGI. CDR3 protein: CASSYSASASSYEQYF. As DNA, the CDR3 is TGTGCCAGCAGTTACTCGGCTAGCGCCTCCTCCTACGAGCAGTACTTC.

This clone has more than one count but fewer than ten. The V call is TRBV10-2, the J call TRBJ1-3; D gene uncertain. Between the trimmed V and J ends, which lost 8 bases and 4 bases, there was a span of 12 bases. The germline V gene encodes CDR1 WSHSY and CDR2 SAAADI. This CDR3 is built from 13 residues. In nucleotides, the CDR3 is TGCGCCAGCGGCGGAGGTTCCGGAAACACCATATATTTT. It codes for CASGGGSGNTIYF.

This clone appeared a few times. The chain joins TRBV19 to TRBJ2-3, with a tentative D call TRBD1 (7 bases). Germline V gene data show CDR1 as LNHDA and CDR2 as SQIVND (reference sequence). The CDR3 contains 17 residues. Trimming stripped 3 bases from V and 4 bases from J, with 20 bases between. CDR3 loop: CASSISIRGTVSDTQYF. The CDR3 nucleotides read TGTGCCAGTAGTATTTCTATTCGCGGGACAGTTTCAGATACGCAGTATTTT.